This entry lists 6 T cell receptor beta chains sequenced from one sample in a study of CD8+ T cells in alopecia areata. Peripheral blood and lesional scalp punch biopsies came from alopecia areata patients. As the sequencing template, cDNA was produced by extracting RNA and reverse transcribing it. Sequencing used immunoSEQ multiplex PCR; TCRdb keeps in-frame clones, though not all of them. The sample has under 25,000 clones; more than 60% are singletons. Sequencing used skin, obtained at week 0. These receptor sequences come from a human donor with alopecia areata.

The V and J genes are TRBV5-1 and TRBJ2-5, with TRBD2 identical over 9 bases. Looked up from germline, CDR1 is SGHRS and CDR2 is YFSETQ. The CDR3 is 15 residues long. Germline trimming cut 0 bases from V and 1 base from J; bases unmatched to any gene: 1. The CDR3 DNA reads as TGCGCCAGCAGCTTGGCAGCGGGGGGCCAAGAGACCCAGTACTTC. Translating gives CASSLAAGGQETQYF.

V is TRBV7-9 and J is TRBJ2-7; D call uncertain. Germline lookup yields CDR1 SEHNR and CDR2 FQNEAQ (reference sequence). The CDR3 is 13 residues long. V was clipped by 4 bases and J by 5 bases, with 12 bases between them. CDR3 nucleotides: TGTGCCAGCAGCTCACAGAGAGTGAACGAGCAGTACTTC. Protein sequence: CASSSQRVNEQYF.

The rearrangement uses TRBV18 and TRBJ2-2; 10 nucleotides agree with TRBD1. The CDR3 contains 16 residues. Germline trimming cut 4 bases from V and 4 bases from J; bases unmatched to any gene: 6. Germline V gene sequence: CDR1 KGHSH, CDR2 LQKENI. CDR3 loop: CASSHRDRGGTGELFF. CDR3 DNA: TGTGCCAGCTCACACCGGGACAGGGGCGGCACCGGGGAGCTGTTTTTT. Together with reference TRBV18 and TRBJ2-2, the CDR3 gives the full variable domain: NAGVMQNPRHLVRRRGQEARLRCSPMKGHSHVYWYRQLPEEGLKFMVYLQKENIIDESGMPKERFSAEFPKEGPSILRIQQVVRGDSAAYFCASSHRDRGGTGELFFGEGSRLTVL.

This clone has just a few counts. The chain employs TRBV5-1 and TRBJ1-2; no clear D gene. From germline, CDR1 is SGHRS and CDR2 YFSETQ. The CDR3 runs 13 residues. V gave up 6 bases and J gave up 4 bases, with 13 bases separating them. The CDR3 region has the DNA TGCGCCAGCACCGCTAAGGGAGGCTATGGCTACACCTTC. Its protein product is CASTAKGGYGYTF.

V usage is TRBV19 and J usage is TRBJ1-2; 8 nucleotides match TRBD1. Losses at the gene ends were 9 bases for V and 2 bases for J; bases not matched to a gene: 2. Germline V gene sequence: CDR1 LNHDA, CDR2 SQIVND (reference sequence). This CDR3 contains 12 residues. The CDR3 here is CASRTGNYGYTF. The DNA of the CDR3 is TGTGCCAGCCGGACAGGGAACTATGGCTACACCTTC.

The chain has TRBV7-2 and TRBJ2-3; 11 bases align to TRBD2. CDR1 is SGHTA, CDR2 FQGNSA, per germline. The CDR3 has 16 amino acids. After removal of 5 bases from V and 9 bases from J, the junction contained 13 bases not matched to a gene. The CDR3 loop reads CASSPMGSGGAGTQYF. DNA for the CDR3: TGTGCCAGCAGCCCCATGGGTAGCGGGGGGGCCGGCACGCAGTATTTT.